The T cell receptor beta chain under discussion was sequenced for a study of T cells in Graves' hyperthyroidism and ophthalmopathy (dated by TCRdb to the late 2010s). The study in broad terms: Peripheral blood samples were taken at initial diagnosis, before any treatment was given. After sampling, hyperthyroidism patients received methimazole starting at 30 mg daily, and ophthalmopathy patients received high-dose intravenous methylprednisolone. The study also compared thyroid tissue and blood T-cell repertoires from 6 or 7 Graves' hyperthyroidism patients. The approximately 97 discovery patients were randomly divided into training and test sets at a 7:3 ratio. According to the paper, TCR Vbeta CDR3 sequencing was carried out on approximately 140 peripheral blood samples, which came from 40 to 45 ophthalmopathy, about 75 hyperthyroidism and around 17 progressor patients. Prospective prediction of ophthalmopathy was tested in an independent validation cohort consisting of 18 hyperthyroidism patients and 15 to 17 patients who later progressed to ophthalmopathy. TCR V-J signatures able to tell the groups apart were searched for in a discovery cohort of some 100 patients, of whom 43 had Graves' ophthalmopathy and around 58 had stable Graves' hyperthyroidism. Study-wide conclusions, independent of this receptor: No statistical method was used to fix the sample size in advance, and group allocation was not hidden from the investigators. Most expanded thyroid clonotypes (frequency above 0.001) were also detected in blood, a finding suggesting that blood repertoires may reflect thyroid immune responses. Ophthalmopathy was separated from stable hyperthyroidism by a 13 V-J signature model, with about 86% sensitivity and roughly 81% specificity obtained in cross-validation and 80%/75% obtained in testing. During validation, the model predicted progression to ophthalmopathy a median of around six months ahead of onset, with almost 71% sensitivity and roughly 72% specificity.

Graves' hyperthyroidism was defined as stable when no progression to ophthalmopathy occurred over 18 months of follow-up. Hyperthyroidism patients were aged 18 to 65 years and newly diagnosed, with disease duration of less than 2 months. Patients with uncontrolled infections, other autoimmune diseases, pregnancy or lactation were excluded. Clinical symptoms, serum thyroxine and TRAb, thyroid ultrasound, and orbital computed tomography formed the basis for the diagnoses. Ficoll-Paque density gradient centrifugation was used to isolate PBMCs from around 9.1 ml of fresh peripheral blood. Total RNA was extracted using Trizol reagent, and RNA quality was assessed on an Agilent 2100 Bioanalyzer. This clonotype was seen ten or more times. No cognate antigen has been identified for it. Base-call qualities are not available, and no considerably larger clone is one nucleotide away. Amplification of TCR beta CDR3 regions was carried out from RNA transcripts. The TCR CDR3 was subjected to a first round of RT-PCR using the HTBI primer set and the Qiagen OneStep RT-PCR kit. Libraries were constructed in a second round of multiplex PCR, after which size selection and purification were carried out. Sequencing of the libraries was done on an Illumina HiSeq2000 using paired-end 100 bp reads. The paper's processing steps were these. SOAPnuke was used to process the raw data, with reads discarded if the reads contained adapters or uncalled bases, had a mean Phred below 15, or lacked an exact constant-primer or identifier match. High-quality paired reads were merged with COPE v1.2.5, and unique nucleotide sequences were defined as clonotypes. MiTCR v1.1 was used to align the clonotypes against IMGT TRBV, TRBD and TRBJ reference segments. Analysis was restricted to V-J combinations with a frequency above 0.0001, which covered 99.2% of repertoires. The TCS score was defined as F50 (clonal expansion) divided by E x V (chaos), with BLOSUM62-based TCRdist calculated between CDR3 peptides within each V-J. Welch's t-statistics and random forest reduced roughly 500 V-J features to roughly 13, which were used in a naive Bayes classifier (R e1071). TCRdb reran the public reads through fastp at Q25 and MiXCR, keeping productive beta chains. Rows with one shared CDR3 protein collapse into an entry with the most common genes and DNA. These V and J calls rely on TCRdb rather than the paper's analysis. The sample table lists a few hundred thousand distinct CDR3 sequences, roughly 13% of them with a count of one. The ten biggest clones cover 5% to 6% of the sample.

The V and J ends are trimmed by 3 bases and 0 bases, leaving 5 bases between them. The CDR3 measures 13 amino acids from cysteine to phenylalanine. The read is trimmed to its CDR3 DNA, 39 bases read in frame from base 1. Sample: blood. The chain links TRBV12-3 or TRBV12-4 with TRBJ1-1, with the D gene too uncertain to name. This receptor was obtained from a young woman with Graves' hyperthyroidism. CDR3 reads: CASSFNLNTEAFF. The nucleotides are TGTGCCAGCAGTTTTAATCTGAACACTGAAGCTTTCTTT.